Below, 27 T cell receptor beta chains from the same sample are listed, as sequenced in a study of early stage breast cancer tumors. Sequenced by immunoSEQ multiplex PCR; TCRdb stores in-frame clones only, minus some. The sample has roughly 30,000 clones, about three fifths seen once. Sequencing input: breast tumor tissue. The origin of the receptors is a person aged 45 to 60 with breast cancer.

The chain employs TRBV27 and TRBJ2-5; D is uncertain. The germline V gene encodes CDR1 MNHEY and CDR2 SMNVEV (reference sequence). The CDR3 is 13 amino acids. Trimming left V 5 bases short and J 5 bases short, with 12 bases between. The CDR3 protein is CASSPTTGETQYF. In nucleotides, the CDR3 is TGTGCCAGCAGTCCAACTACCGGGGAGACCCAGTACTTC.

This chain joins TRBV6-1 and TRBJ2-7, with 11 bases that match TRBD2. The CDR3 totals 15 residues. V was clipped by 7 bases and J by 4 bases; unmatched bases: 9. CDR1 and CDR2 (germline): MNHNS, SASEGT. The CDR3 DNA is TGTGCCAGCAAGGAATCGTCTAGCGGGAGGTACGAGCAGTACTTC. Protein: CASKESSSGRYEQYF.

The rearrangement links TRBV28 to TRBJ1-2, with D unresolved. The CDR3 loop spans 13 amino acids. Germline CDR1 is MDHEN and CDR2 is SYDVKM. V was trimmed by 6 bases and J by 7 bases, leaving 15 bases between them. CDR3: CASSPELDRGYTF. DNA for the CDR3: TGTGCCAGCAGCCCCGAACTGGATCGTGGCTACACCTTC.

The chain uses TRBV13 and TRBJ1-5; TRBD1 is a possible D gene (6 bases). Trimming removed 3 bases at V and 6 bases at J, with 18 bases between. Germline CDR1 is PRHDT and CDR2 is FYEKMQ (reference sequence). This CDR3 comprises 16 residues. CDR3 bases: TGTGCCAGCAGCTTCCGGGGAACAGGGACCCCTCAGCCCCAGCATTTT. This codes for CASSFRGTGTPQPQHF.

This clone was found once. This rearrangement joins TRBV7-2 to TRBJ2-7; 14 bases are shared with TRBD2. CDR1 and CDR2 (germline): SGHTA, FQGNSA. The CDR3 is 17 residues long. V trimming: 0 bases; J trimming: 2 bases; junction bases outside the gene matches: 3. The CDR3 is CASSLAGLAGDPYEQYF. The CDR3, as DNA: TGTGCCAGCAGCTTAGCGGGACTAGCGGGAGACCCCTACGAGCAGTACTTC.

CDR3 region: CASSYTPGTDTQYF. The CDR3 DNA is TGTGCCAGCAGTTACACCCCAGGGACAGATACGCAGTATTTT. The chain employs TRBV6-7 and TRBJ2-3, with D possibly being TRBD1 (5 bases). TRBV6-7 is treated as an ORF (open reading frame) with a function not yet certain. Trimming shortened V by 2 bases and J by 3 bases, and 9 bases separated the two germline ends. The CDR3 runs 14 residues.

This clone was counted only a few times. The rearrangement joins TRBV5-3 to TRBJ2-2, with no clear D. TRBV5-3 is assigned to the ORF class and has an uncertain function. There are 14 residues in the CDR3. V lost 4 bases to trimming and J lost 7 bases, with 14 bases between them. CDR3 in DNA: TGTGCCAGAAGCCTTGGTGGTCCCGGCGGGGAGCTGTTTTTT. It specifies CARSLGGPGGELFF.

The chain carries TRBV7-9 and TRBJ1-2, with 7 bases identical to TRBD1. V dropped 7 bases and J dropped 3; count of bases not matched to a gene: 8. Germline V gene sequence: CDR1 SEHNR, CDR2 FQNEAQ (reference sequence). The length of the CDR3 is 14 residues. DNA of the CDR3: TGTGCCAGCAAGAGAACAGGGGAGGACTATGGCTACACCTTC. Residues: CASKRTGEDYGYTF.

The chain links TRBV13 to TRBJ2-5; 9 nucleotides align to TRBD2. J gave up 5 bases and V 6 bases, and 16 bases lay outside the gene matches. The CDR3 has 17 residues. The germline gives CDR1 PRHDT, CDR2 FYEKMQ (reference sequence). The CDR3 loop reads CASSQTSGLLIEETQYF. In nucleotides, the CDR3 is TGTGCCAGCAGTCAAACTAGCGGGTTGTTGATAGAGGAGACCCAGTACTTC. Looking up the rest from reference TRBV13 and TRBJ2-5 gives the full variable domain: AAGVIQSPRHLIKEKRETATLKCYPIPRHDTVYWYQQGPGQDPQFLISFYEKMQSDKGSIPDRFSAQQFSDYHSELNMSSLELGDSALYFCASSQTSGLLIEETQYFGPGTRLLVL.

In its sample, this clone ranks as medium-sized. V gene TRBV6-4 combines with J gene TRBJ1-2, with 9 bases aligning to TRBD1. The J segment lost 7 bases and the V segment lost 8 bases, leaving 14 bases of the junction unmatched. CDR1 is MRHNA and CDR2 is SNTAGT in the germline V gene. The length of the CDR3 is 15 residues. CDR3 in DNA: TGTGCCAGCTCGGCAACCGGGACAGGGATCTCTGGCTACACCTTC. Translated: CASSATGTGISGYTF.

The table lists this clone with a few counts. J is TRBJ1-1 and V is TRBV7-8; D might be TRBD1 (5 bases). The CDR3 has 15 residues. V lost 3 bases and J 1 base, leaving 12 bases between the germline ends. Germline V gives CDR1 SGHVS, CDR2 FQNEAQ. The CDR3 is CASSFLPGGNTEAFF. Written as DNA, the CDR3 is TGTGCCAGCAGCTTCCTTCCGGGGGGGAACACTGAAGCTTTCTTT. Complete variable domain (other parts from reference TRBV7-8 and TRBJ1-1): GAGVSQSPRYKVAKRGQDVALRCDPISGHVSLFWYQQALGQGPEFLTYFQNEAQLDKSGLPSDRFFAERPEGSVSTLKIQRTQQEDSAVYLCASSFLPGGNTEAFFGQGTRLTVV.

The chain uses TRBV6-4 and TRBJ2-2; TRBD1 matches 7 bases. The V gene end was trimmed by 4 bases and the J gene end by 7 bases; junction bases not matched to a gene: 9. Looked up from germline, CDR1 is MRHNA and CDR2 is SNTAGT. The CDR3 has 15 amino acids. CDR3 DNA sequence: TGTGCCAGCAGTGCCTCACAGGGGATGGTCGGGGAGCTGTTTTTT. Translation gives CASSASQGMVGELFF.

The chain recombines TRBV7-6 with TRBJ2-7; the D is unclear. Per germline, CDR1 SGHVS and CDR2 FNYEAQ. The CDR3 loop spans 14 amino acids. V was cut by 3 bases and J by 4 bases, with 13 bases left in between. CDR3 bases: TGTGCCAGCAGCTTGGAGACGGGTATATACGAGCAGTACTTC. It is translated as CASSLETGIYEQYF.

This rearrangement joins TRBV11-3 to TRBJ1-5, with D tentatively TRBD1 (6 bases). The CDR3 covers 18 residues. Trimming left V 7 bases short and J 2 bases short, with 24 bases between. Germline CDR1 is SGHNT and CDR2 is YENEEA. As DNA, the CDR3 is TGTGCCAGCACCATTAAGGATGGTGGCGGGGGGCGCAATCAGCCCCAGCATTTT. Its translation is CASTIKDGGGGRNQPQHF.

The rearrangement uses TRBV14 and TRBJ2-1, with 8 bases matching TRBD2. Losses at the gene ends were 4 bases for V and 3 bases for J; bases not matched to a gene: 2. Germline V gene data show CDR1 as SGHDN and CDR2 as FVKESK. This CDR3 is 14 amino acids long. In DNA form, the CDR3 reads TGTGCCAGCAGCCTAGCGGGACTCTACAATGAGCAGTTCTTC. Amino acids: CASSLAGLYNEQFF. Complete variable domain (other parts from reference TRBV14 and TRBJ2-1): EAGVTQFPSHSVIEKGQTVTLRCDPISGHDNLYWYRRVMGKEIKFLLHFVKESKQDESGMPNNRFLAERTGGTYSTLKVQPAELEDSGVYFCASSLAGLYNEQFFGPGTRLTVL.

The V and J genes are TRBV6-4 and TRBJ1-2, with D possibly TRBD1 on 6 matching bases. CDR3 length: 13 amino acids. Trimming stripped 4 bases from V and 7 bases from J, with 13 bases between. Germline V gene data show CDR1 as MRHNA and CDR2 as SNTAGT. CDR3 sequence: CASSASRGGGYTF. In nucleotides, the CDR3 is TGTGCCAGCAGTGCCTCCAGGGGTGGTGGCTACACCTTC.

V and J are TRBV7-2 and TRBJ2-2, with D possibly being TRBD2 (5 bases). CDR1 and CDR2 (germline): SGHTA, FQGNSA. Trimming took 1 base from V and 3 from J, leaving 9 bases between them. The CDR3 totals 15 residues. The CDR3 bases are TGTGCCAGCAGCTTAGTTTCGGGGTACACCGGGGAGCTGTTTTTT. Encoded protein: CASSLVSGYTGELFF.

The sample holds a few counts of this clone. The chain carries TRBV2 and TRBJ2-7, with TRBD1 identical over 7 bases. The CDR3 totals 13 residues. Germline V gives CDR1 SNHLY, CDR2 FYNNEI. V shed 6 bases, J shed 3 bases, and the junction held 5 bases outside the gene matches. In DNA, the CDR3 is TGTGCCAGCAGGTCGGGACAGTACTACGAGCAGTACTTC. This encodes CASRSGQYYEQYF.

This clone was seen a few times. The CDR3 sequence: CASSPGRDTQYF. The CDR3 DNA is TGTGCCAGCAGTCCCGGAAGGGATACGCAGTATTTT. The J gene is TRBJ2-3, the V gene TRBV6-5, with D hard to call. In germline, CDR1 is MNHEY, CDR2 SVGAGI. Trimming cost V 5 bases and J 6 bases, with 9 bases left between them. The CDR3 runs 12 residues.

This chain joins TRBV15 and TRBJ2-1, with D unclear. Germline values: CDR1 LNHNV, CDR2 YYDKDF (reference sequence). With 0 bases removed from V and 4 bases from J, the gap between germline ends came to 7 bases. The CDR3 is 14 amino acids. CDR3 residues: CATSRDDAYNEQFF. CDR3 in DNA: TGTGCCACCAGCAGAGATGACGCGTACAATGAGCAGTTCTTC.

The chain recombines TRBV5-4 with TRBJ2-2; 8 nucleotides line up with TRBD1. This CDR3 has 15 residues. Germline values: CDR1 SGHNT, CDR2 YYREEE (reference sequence). The V and J ends lost 4 bases and 6 bases, in that order; junction bases with no gene match: 8. The CDR3 DNA reads TGTGCCAGCAGCGACGACAGGGGTTCGGCCGGGGAGCTGTTTTTT. Its translation: CASSDDRGSAGELFF.

This clone has a handful of counts. The chain carries TRBV6-1 and TRBJ2-7; no firm D call. The CDR3 has 11 residues. Trimming pared 5 bases from V and 4 bases from J, leaving 6 bases between. Germline V gene sequence: CDR1 MNHNS, CDR2 SASEGT. The CDR3 region has the DNA TGTGCCAGCAGTACGACTTACGAGCAGTACTTC. Its translation is CASSTTYEQYF.

The chain recombines TRBV5-4 with TRBJ2-7; 8 bases map to TRBD1. The CDR3 runs to 16 residues. Unmatched junction bases numbered 10, after V lost 4 bases and J lost 1 base. From germline, CDR1 is SGHNT and CDR2 YYREEE (reference sequence). The CDR3 protein is CASSKTGGGVSYEQYF. CDR3 in DNA: TGTGCCAGCAGCAAAACAGGGGGAGGTGTGTCCTACGAGCAGTACTTC.

This clone was observed once. The chain joins TRBV30 to TRBJ2-1; the match to TRBD2 covers 8 bases. V gave up 5 bases and J gave up 6 bases; unmatched junction bases: 6. The CDR3 is 13 residues long. Germline V gene sequence: CDR1 GTSNPN, CDR2 SVGIG (reference sequence). CDR3: CAWSGGDGNEQFF. For the CDR3, the DNA is TGTGCCTGGTCCGGGGGGGACGGCAATGAGCAGTTCTTC.

The chain employs TRBV19 and TRBJ1-1, with D maybe TRBD1 (5 bases). V was cut by 6 bases and J by 5 bases, with 19 bases left in between. This CDR3 spans 15 amino acids. Germline V gene sequence: CDR1 LNHDA, CDR2 SQIVND (reference sequence). The DNA for the CDR3 is TGTGCCAGTAGACAAGCAGGTTATGGGACTACTGAAGCTTTCTTT. It translates to CASRQAGYGTTEAFF.

This clone occurred a few times. V usage is TRBV5-6 and J usage is TRBJ1-5, with 9 nucleotides matching TRBD1. CDR1 and CDR2 from the germline V gene are SGHDT and YYEEEE. This CDR3 is built from 14 residues. The V gene end was trimmed by 4 bases and the J gene end by 7 bases; junction bases not matched to a gene: 6. The CDR3 spells CASSPGTGKQPQHF. The CDR3 DNA is TGTGCCAGCAGCCCTGGGACAGGGAAACAGCCCCAGCATTTT. Based on the CDR3 plus reference TRBV5-6 and TRBJ1-5, the full variable domain is DAGVTQSPTHLIKTRGQQVTLRCSPKSGHDTVSWYQQALGQGPQFIFQYYEEEERQRGNFPDRFSGHQFPNYSSELNVNALLLGDSALYLCASSPGTGKQPQHFGDGTRLSIL.

The V and J genes are TRBV19 and TRBJ2-1, with D possibly TRBD2 on 6 matching bases. Deletions cut 4 bases from V and 0 bases from J, with 16 bases between. Germline V gene data show CDR1 as LNHDA and CDR2 as SQIVND (reference sequence). The CDR3 is 17 amino acids. CDR3 sequence (DNA): TGTGCCAGTAGTAATAGCGGCTCCCTAGGCTCCTACAATGAGCAGTTCTTC. Its translation is CASSNSGSLGSYNEQFF.